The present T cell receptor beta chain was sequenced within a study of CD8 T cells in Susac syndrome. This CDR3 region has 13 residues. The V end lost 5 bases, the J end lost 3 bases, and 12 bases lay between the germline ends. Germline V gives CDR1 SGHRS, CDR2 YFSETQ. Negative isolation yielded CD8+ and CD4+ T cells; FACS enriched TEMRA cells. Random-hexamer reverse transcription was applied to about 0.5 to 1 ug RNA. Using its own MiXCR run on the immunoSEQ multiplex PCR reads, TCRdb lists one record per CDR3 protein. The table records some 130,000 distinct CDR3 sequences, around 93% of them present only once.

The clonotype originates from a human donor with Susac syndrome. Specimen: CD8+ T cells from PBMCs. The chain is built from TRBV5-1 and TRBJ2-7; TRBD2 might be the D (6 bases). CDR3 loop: CASSFSGNYEQYF. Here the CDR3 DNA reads TGCGCCAGCAGTTTTAGCGGTAACTACGAGCAGTACTTC.